Below are 26 T cell receptor beta chains sequenced from a single sample in a study of blood T cell repertoires in COVID-19. Only in-frame clones appear in the TCRdb table, and some are missing; sequencing was by immunoSEQ multiplex PCR. The sample has 210,000 or so clones, 86% seen once. What was sequenced was PBMCs or T cells enriched from blood (not recorded which). The origin of the receptors is a woman between 45 and 65 years old in a cohort exposed to, infected with or recovered from COVID-19 (not recorded which).

The chain couples TRBV30 to TRBJ1-5; D call uncertain. This CDR3 region has 16 residues. V was pared by 2 bases and J by 0 bases, with 14 bases between. Germline lookup yields CDR1 GTSNPN and CDR2 SVGIG (reference sequence). CDR3: CAWSLSGRNSNQPQHF. DNA of the CDR3: TGTGCCTGGAGTCTCTCCGGTCGTAATAGCAATCAGCCCCAGCATTTT.

The chain joins TRBV28 to TRBJ1-5, with D uncertain. Trimming stripped 5 bases from V and 4 bases from J, with 9 bases between. Germline V gene lookup returns CDR1 MDHEN and CDR2 SYDVKM. CDR3 length: 13 amino acids. CDR3 DNA: TGTGCCAGCAGTCCAGGTTTTAATCAGCCCCAGCATTTT. This sequence encodes CASSPGFNQPQHF. Drawing the rest from reference TRBV28 and TRBJ1-5, the complete variable domain is DVKVTQSSRYLVKRTGEKVFLECVQDMDHENMFWYRQDPGLGLRLIYFSYDVKMKEKGDIPEGYSVSREKKERFSLILESASTNQTSMYLCASSPGFNQPQHFGDGTRLSIL.

This clone was seen only once. V gene TRBV19 combines with J gene TRBJ2-2, with 7 bases lining up with TRBD1. This CDR3 has 13 amino acids. Unmatched junction bases numbered 9, after V lost 10 bases and J lost 7 bases. The germline V gene encodes CDR1 LNHDA and CDR2 SQIVND (reference sequence). CDR3 residues: CATTQGLSGELFF. CDR3 bases: TGTGCCACTACACAGGGGCTGAGCGGGGAGCTGTTTTTT.

About this clone itself: The sample holds other DNA sequences that translate to the same CDR3. The V gene is TRBV27, the J gene TRBJ1-5; D possibly corresponds to TRBD1 (5 bases). Trimming removed 2 bases from V and 0 bases from J, with 8 bases in between. The germline V gene encodes CDR1 MNHEY and CDR2 SMNVEV (reference sequence). The CDR3 is 15 amino acids. The CDR3 loop reads CASSLGQGSNQPQHF. CDR3 DNA: TGTGCCAGCAGTTTAGGGCAGGGTAGCAATCAGCCCCAGCATTTT.

The chain has TRBV5-1 and TRBJ2-6; a possible D gene is TRBD1 (6 bases). The ends were cut back, 2 bases at V and 2 bases at J, with 11 bases in the middle. Germline V gives CDR1 SGHRS, CDR2 YFSETQ. The CDR3 has 16 residues. In nucleotides, the CDR3 is TGCGCCAGCAGCTTACAGGGTAGGGCTGGGGCCAACGTCCTGACTTTC. This sequence encodes CASSLQGRAGANVLTF.

The rearrangement uses TRBV3-1 (or the pseudogene TRBV3-2) and TRBJ1-2; the D gene is possibly TRBD1 (5 bases). Germline CDR1 reads LGHDT; CDR2 reads YNNKEL (reference sequence). Between the trimmed V and J ends, which lost 1 base and 1 base, there was a span of 7 bases. There are 14 residues in the CDR3. The CDR3 protein is CASSQGQGNYGYTF. DNA for the CDR3: TGTGCCAGCAGCCAAGGTCAGGGTAACTATGGCTACACCTTC.

This chain uses TRBV5-1 with TRBJ2-2; weak D call: TRBD2 (6 bases). The CDR3 covers 14 residues. Germline CDR1 and CDR2: SGHRS and YFSETQ. Trimming took 4 bases from V and 4 from J, leaving 11 bases between them. The CDR3 nucleotides are TGCGCCAGCAGCCCCGGGGGATTCACCGGGGAGCTGTTTTTT. As protein: CASSPGGFTGELFF.

The chain joins TRBV27 to TRBJ2-2; 9 bases agree with TRBD1. The length of the CDR3 is 18 residues. Per the germline V gene, CDR1 is MNHEY and CDR2 is SMNVEV (reference sequence). Unmatched junction bases numbered 17, after V lost 7 bases and J lost 5 bases. CDR3 in DNA: TGTGCCAGCAATAGGGGTACCGGGACAGGGCCTCGTACCGGGGAGCTGTTTTTT. Its translation: CASNRGTGTGPRTGELFF.

Details on this clone: An end of the junction differs from the germline gene, which may be a read error. The chain is built from TRBV4-3 and TRBJ1-2, with 8 positions matching TRBD1. Germline values: CDR1 LGHNA, CDR2 YSLEER. The CDR3 runs 14 residues. The CDR3 DNA follows: TGCGCCAGCAGCCAAGATAGACAGGGGAATGGATACACCTTC. Its translation: CASSQDRQGNGYTF.

The table lists this clone with a count of one. The J gene is TRBJ1-3, the V gene TRBV7-9; no clear D. The CDR3 is made up of 15 amino acids. V lost 2 bases, J lost 4 bases, and 12 bases lay in between. The V gene's germline CDR1 is SEHNR and CDR2 FQNEAQ (reference sequence). This chain's CDR3 is CASSLLRAAGNTIYF. CDR3 DNA: TGTGCCAGCAGCTTATTGCGGGCCGCCGGAAACACCATATATTTT.

The chain recombines TRBV19 with TRBJ1-6, with unresolved D. This CDR3 has 14 amino acids. The V end was cut by 2 bases, the J end by 4 bases, with 6 bases between. The germline CDR1 and CDR2 sequences are LNHDA and SQIVND (reference sequence). The chain's CDR3 is CASSIRGYNSPLHF. CDR3 DNA: TGTGCCAGTAGTATACGCGGTTATAATTCACCCCTCCACTTT.

J is TRBJ2-7 and V is TRBV6-1; D may be TRBD2 (6 bases). Trimming stripped 4 bases from V and 0 bases from J, with 22 bases between. Germline-derived CDR1 and CDR2 are MNHNS and SASEGT. This CDR3 is 18 amino acids long. The CDR3 region is CASSVEAGLLINSYEQYF. The CDR3 nucleotides read TGTGCCAGCAGTGTCGAGGCGGGGCTACTAATAAACTCCTACGAGCAGTACTTC.

The chain recombines TRBV10-3 with TRBJ2-3, with TRBD2 as a possible D gene (6 bases). Trimming took 7 bases from V and 4 from J, leaving 9 bases between them. Germline V gene lookup returns CDR1 ENHRY and CDR2 SYGVKD. The CDR3 is 12 residues long. The CDR3 is CAIKTRSDTQYF. CDR3 coding DNA: TGTGCCATCAAGACTAGATCAGATACGCAGTATTTT.

The CDR3 loop reads CASRVGSDRNTEAFF. In DNA, the CDR3 is TGTGCCAGTAGGGTCGGGAGTGATCGGAACACTGAAGCTTTCTTT. The V call is TRBV19, the J call TRBJ1-1, with D uncertain. V was cut by 6 bases and J by 1 base, with 15 bases left in between. Germline CDR1 and CDR2: LNHDA and SQIVND (reference sequence). The CDR3 length is 15 residues. The full variable domain, completed using reference TRBV19 and TRBJ1-1, is DGGITQSPKYLFRKEGQNVTLSCEQNLNHDAMYWYRQDPGQGLRLIYYSQIVNDFQKGDIAEGYSVSREKKESFPLTVTSAQKNPTAFYLCASRVGSDRNTEAFFGQGTRLTVV.

The V and J genes are TRBV5-1 and TRBJ2-5, with 12 bases identical to TRBD1. Germline values: CDR1 SGHRS, CDR2 YFSETQ. The CDR3 runs to 15 residues. V shed 0 bases, J shed 5 bases, and the junction held 2 bases outside the gene matches. CDR3 nucleotide sequence: TGCGCCAGCAGCTTGGAGGGACAGGGGGCCGAGACCCAGTACTTC. This translates into CASSLEGQGAETQYF.

This chain uses TRBV5-1 with TRBJ2-5; the D gene is possibly TRBD2 (6 bases). V was clipped by 6 bases and J by 3 bases, with 18 bases between them. CDR1 and CDR2 (germline): SGHRS, YFSETQ. The CDR3 is 15 amino acids. The DNA of the CDR3 is TGCGCCAGCATTTGGGGATCGGGCGGGGAAGAGACCCAGTACTTC. Encoded protein: CASIWGSGGEETQYF.

The rearrangement uses TRBV4-2 and TRBJ2-4; 10 positions match TRBD2. Trimming at V came to 1 base and at J to 6 bases, leaving 6 bases not matched to a gene. This CDR3 is 16 amino acids long. Germline V lookup: CDR1 LGHNA, CDR2 YNFKEQ. The CDR3 spells CASSQARASGGNIQYF. DNA of the CDR3: TGTGCCAGCAGCCAAGCGCGGGCTAGCGGGGGAAACATTCAGTACTTC.

This sequence joins TRBV24-1 and TRBJ1-6; a possible D gene is TRBD1 (5 bases). The germline V gene has CDR1 KGHDR and CDR2 SFDVKD. V dropped 7 bases and J dropped 7 bases, with 13 bases sitting between them. The CDR3 totals 14 residues. The CDR3 here is CATSGGGMNSPLHF. In DNA, the CDR3 is TGTGCCACCAGCGGGGGTGGGATGAATTCACCCCTCCACTTT.

CDR3 coding DNA: TGTGCCAGCAGTGAAGGGCTAGGACTCGGGTCGCGCAATGAGCAGTTCTTC. Translating gives CASSEGLGLGSRNEQFF. The chain is built from TRBV6-1 and TRBJ2-1; perhaps TRBD2 as D (5 bases). Between the trimmed V and J ends, which lost 1 base and 6 bases, there was a span of 19 bases. This CDR3 region has 17 residues. Looked up from germline, CDR1 is MNHNS and CDR2 is SASEGT.

The chain combines TRBV7-2 with TRBJ2-1; possible D gene TRBD2, 5 bases. The V gene's germline CDR1 is SGHTA and CDR2 FQGNSA. The CDR3 has 14 amino acids. With 5 bases removed from V and 6 bases from J, the gap between germline ends came to 14 bases. The CDR3 sequence: CASSPLGIGNEQFF. CDR3 coding DNA: TGTGCCAGCAGCCCACTAGGGATCGGCAATGAGCAGTTCTTC.

The chain carries TRBV11-2 and TRBJ2-6; 7 bases line up with TRBD2. V dropped 6 bases and J dropped 13; count of bases not matched to a gene: 12. The CDR3 consists of 14 residues. Looked up from germline, CDR1 is SGHAT and CDR2 is FQNNGV. CDR3 residues: CASRVGEGLRVLTF. CDR3 in DNA: TGTGCCAGCAGGGTAGGGGAGGGTTTGAGAGTCCTGACTTTC.

V usage is TRBV29-1 and J usage is TRBJ2-2; tentative D call: TRBD2 (6 bases). Between the trimmed V and J ends, which lost 7 bases and 7 bases, there was a span of 13 bases. CDR3 size: 12 residues. Germline CDR1 SQVTM, CDR2 ANQGSEA. The CDR3 coding sequence is TGCAGCGCCGGGGGAAACTACGGGGAGCTGTTTTTT. Protein product: CSAGGNYGELFF.

V and J are TRBV29-1 and TRBJ2-1; a weak D match, TRBD2 (5 bases). This CDR3 is built from 12 residues. Trimming removed 4 bases from V and 5 bases from J, with 9 bases in between. Germline values: CDR1 SQVTM, CDR2 ANQGSEA. CDR3 amino acids: CSVGEPHNEQFF. CDR3 DNA: TGCAGCGTTGGGGAGCCCCACAATGAGCAGTTCTTC.

This chain links TRBV6-5 with TRBJ2-3; 7 nucleotides line up with TRBD2. CDR1 MNHEY and CDR2 SVGAGI come from the germline V gene. The trim removed 0 bases at V and 9 bases at J, leaving 0 bases unmatched. The CDR3 has 12 residues. This CDR3 reads CASSYSGGTQYF. The CDR3 bases are TGTGCCAGCAGTTACTCGGGAGGGACGCAGTATTTT.

The chain has TRBV4-1 and TRBJ1-1; D unclear. V lost 5 bases and J 2 bases, leaving 12 bases between the germline ends. Germline CDR1 is MGHRA and CDR2 is YSYEKL. The CDR3 totals 14 residues. CDR3 amino acids: CASSSRSFNTEAFF. The DNA of the CDR3 is TGCGCCAGCAGCAGCCGGTCCTTCAACACTGAAGCTTTCTTT.

V usage is TRBV24-1 and J usage is TRBJ1-2; 10 bases line up with TRBD1. CDR1 is KGHDR and CDR2 is SFDVKD in the germline V gene. V gave up 10 bases and J gave up 6 bases; unmatched junction bases: 10. The CDR3 runs 14 residues. The CDR3 here is CATSAGTGVDGYTF. DNA of the CDR3: TGTGCCACTTCAGCCGGGACAGGGGTCGATGGCTACACCTTC.